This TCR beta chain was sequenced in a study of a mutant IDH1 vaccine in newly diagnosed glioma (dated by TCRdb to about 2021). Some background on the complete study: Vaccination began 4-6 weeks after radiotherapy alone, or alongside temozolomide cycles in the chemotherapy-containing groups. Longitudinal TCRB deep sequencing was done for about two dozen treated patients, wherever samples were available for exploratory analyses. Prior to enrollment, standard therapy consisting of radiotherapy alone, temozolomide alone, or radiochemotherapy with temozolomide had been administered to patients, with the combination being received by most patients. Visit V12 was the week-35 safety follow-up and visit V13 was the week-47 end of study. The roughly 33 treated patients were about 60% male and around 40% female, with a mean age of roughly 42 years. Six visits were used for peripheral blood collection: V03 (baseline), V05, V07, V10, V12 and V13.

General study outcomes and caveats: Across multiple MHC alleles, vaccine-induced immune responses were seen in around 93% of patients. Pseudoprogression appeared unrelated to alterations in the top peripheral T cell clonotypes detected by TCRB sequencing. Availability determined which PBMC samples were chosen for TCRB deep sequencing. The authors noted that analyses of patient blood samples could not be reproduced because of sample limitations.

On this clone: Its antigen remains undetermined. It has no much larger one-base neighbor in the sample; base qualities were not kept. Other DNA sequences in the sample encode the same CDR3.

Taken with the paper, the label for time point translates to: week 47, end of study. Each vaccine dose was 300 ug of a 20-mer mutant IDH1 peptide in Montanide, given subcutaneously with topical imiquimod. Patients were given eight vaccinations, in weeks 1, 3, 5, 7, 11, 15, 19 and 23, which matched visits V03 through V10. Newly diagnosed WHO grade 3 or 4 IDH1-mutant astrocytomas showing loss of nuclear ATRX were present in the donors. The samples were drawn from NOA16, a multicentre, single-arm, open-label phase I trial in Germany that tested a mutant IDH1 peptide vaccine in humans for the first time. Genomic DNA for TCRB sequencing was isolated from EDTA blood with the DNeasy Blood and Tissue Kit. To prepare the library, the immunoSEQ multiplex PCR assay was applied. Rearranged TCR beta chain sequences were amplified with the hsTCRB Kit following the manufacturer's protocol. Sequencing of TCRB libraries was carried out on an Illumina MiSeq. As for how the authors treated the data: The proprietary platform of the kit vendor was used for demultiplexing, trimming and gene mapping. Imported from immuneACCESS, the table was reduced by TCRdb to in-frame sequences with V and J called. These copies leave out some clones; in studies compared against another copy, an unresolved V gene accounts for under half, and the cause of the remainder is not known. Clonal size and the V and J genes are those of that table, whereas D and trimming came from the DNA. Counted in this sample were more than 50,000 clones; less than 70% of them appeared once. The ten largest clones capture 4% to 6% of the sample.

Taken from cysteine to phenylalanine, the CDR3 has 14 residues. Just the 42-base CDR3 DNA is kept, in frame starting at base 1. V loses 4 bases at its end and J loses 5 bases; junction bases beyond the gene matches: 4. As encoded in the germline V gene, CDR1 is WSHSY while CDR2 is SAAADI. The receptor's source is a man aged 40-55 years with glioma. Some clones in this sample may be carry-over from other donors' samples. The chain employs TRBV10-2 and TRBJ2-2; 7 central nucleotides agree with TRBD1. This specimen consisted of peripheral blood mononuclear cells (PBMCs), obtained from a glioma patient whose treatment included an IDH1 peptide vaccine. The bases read TGCGCCAGCAGTGGACAGGGACGAACCGGGGAGCTGTTTTTT. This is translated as CASSGQGRTGELFF.